The 8 T cell receptor beta chains listed next were all sequenced from one sample in a study of blood T cell repertoires in COVID-19. Sequenced by immunoSEQ multiplex PCR; TCRdb stores in-frame clones only, minus some. Of 200,000 to 250,000 clones listed, 85% to 90% were seen once; the top ten hold more than 3%. Sequencing was carried out using PBMCs or T cells enriched from blood (not recorded which). The receptors were gathered from a woman under 30 in a cohort exposed to, infected with or recovered from COVID-19 (not recorded which).

The J gene is TRBJ2-7, the V gene TRBV27; TRBD1 matches at 9 bases. Germline loops: CDR1 MNHEY, CDR2 SMNVEV (reference sequence). The ends lost 3 bases at V and 5 bases at J; junction bases unmatched: 5. This CDR3 is built from 14 residues. The CDR3 is CASSLAQGADEQYF. The CDR3 DNA reads TGTGCCAGCAGTTTGGCACAGGGGGCGGACGAGCAGTACTTC.

The V and J genes are TRBV5-1 and TRBJ2-2; 9 positions match TRBD2. Germline V lookup: CDR1 SGHRS, CDR2 YFSETQ. With V trimmed by 0 bases and J by 5 bases, 2 bases remained unmatched. CDR3 length: 15 amino acids. CDR3 sequence reads: CASSLVAGATGELFF. The CDR3 DNA reads as TGCGCCAGCAGCTTGGTAGCGGGGGCTACCGGGGAGCTGTTTTTT. Variable domain in full (rest from reference TRBV5-1 and TRBJ2-2): KAGVTQTPRYLIKTRGQQVTLSCSPISGHRSVSWYQQTPGQGLQFLFEYFSETQRNKGNFPGRFSGRQFSNSRSEMNVSTLELGDSALYLCASSLVAGATGELFFGEGSRLTVL.

The chain recombines TRBV1 with TRBJ2-7; TRBD2, the D gene given by the table, was not confirmed from the DNA. TRBV1 is reported as a pseudogene. The length of the CDR3 is 13 residues. The CDR3 here is CTSSQEEPYEQYF. The CDR3 nucleotides are TGCACCAGCAGCCAAGAGGAGCCCTACGAGCAGTACTTC.

The rearrangement uses TRBV27 and TRBJ1-5, with D unresolved. CDR3 length: 14 residues. The ends were cut back, 5 bases at V and 6 bases at J, with 14 bases in the middle. Germline CDR1 and CDR2: MNHEY and SMNVEV (reference sequence). The CDR3 DNA sequence: TGTGCCAGCAGTATCCCCGTCGAGGGTCAGCCCCAGCATTTT. It specifies CASSIPVEGQPQHF.

The rearrangement links TRBV21-1 to TRBJ1-2; the DNA was not used to check the table's D call, TRBD1. TRBV21-1 is listed as a pseudogene. There are 14 residues in the CDR3. In nucleotides, the CDR3 is TGTGCCAGCAGCAAAGATGCAGCTAACTATGGCTACACCTTC. It codes for CASSKDAANYGYTF.

This clone was seen a handful of times. The rearrangement joins TRBV24-1 to TRBJ2-1, with 7 bases fitting TRBD2. Trimming cost V 7 bases and J 8 bases; bases outside gene matches: 7. Germline V gene sequence: CDR1 KGHDR, CDR2 SFDVKD. CDR3 size: 13 residues. The CDR3 coding sequence is TGTGCCACCAGCCCAGCGGGAAGGGATGAGCAGTTCTTC. It encodes CATSPAGRDEQFF.

A few counts support this clone. The CDR3 DNA reads as TGCGCCAGCAGCAACGGGGAGAACACTGAAGCTTTCTTT. Amino acid sequence: CASSNGENTEAFF. The chain uses TRBV5-1 and TRBJ1-1; D is unresolved. Germline V gives CDR1 SGHRS, CDR2 YFSETQ. CDR3 length: 13 residues. The germline V and J ends were trimmed by 4 bases and 1 base, with 8 bases remaining between them.

This clone was counted between two and nine times. The V gene is TRBV19, the J gene TRBJ1-4, with no clear D. Germline CDR1 reads LNHDA; CDR2 reads SQIVND (reference sequence). The V and J ends lost 3 bases and 3 bases respectively, with 8 bases between them. The CDR3 runs to 14 residues. The CDR3 DNA reads as TGTGCCAGTAGTATTGGAGCAGCTAATGAAAAACTGTTTTTT. Amino acids: CASSIGAANEKLFF.